This is a list of T cell receptor beta chains from one sample in a study of human T cells and chemical hapten exposure. Via MiXCR, TCRdb re-called the RACE reads, giving one row per CDR3 protein. This table has about 110,000 distinct CDR3 sequences, 12% appearing once. The specimen comprised whole blood, sampled in connection with sensitization to the hapten diphenylcyclopropenone (DPC). The receptors derive from a woman in her forties or fifties with alopecia areata. Some clones in this sample may be carry-over from other donors' samples. Each CDR3 is given with its conserved first and last residue. A D gene is named only where the DNA matches it firmly. For some rows the clone size is stated as once, few or many, or as a class when expanded; others skip it.

CDR3 length	J gene	D gene	V gene	clone size	CDR3 protein	CDR3 DNA
13	TRBJ1-1	NA	TRBV6-2/TRBV6-3	NA	CASSYPGSTEAFF	TGTGCCAGCAGTTACCCAGGGTCCACTGAAGCTTTCTTT
15	TRBJ2-5	TRBD1	TRBV20-1	few	CSARGGTGRQETQYF	TGCAGTGCTAGAGGAGGGACAGGGCGACAAGAGACCCAGTACTTC
16	TRBJ1-1	NA	TRBV4-1	few	CASRRTWSDKNTEAFF	TGCGCCAGCAGACGCACCTGGTCAGACAAGAACACTGAAGCTTTCTTT
13	TRBJ2-3	NA	TRBV11-2	NA	CASSVQGTDTQYF	TGTGCCAGCAGCGTCCAGGGGACAGATACGCAGTATTTT
15	TRBJ2-1	NA	TRBV6-5	NA	CASSYDGGTYNEQFF	TGTGCCAGCAGTTACGATGGGGGCACCTACAATGAGCAGTTCTTC
14	TRBJ2-7	NA	TRBV7-9	NA	CASSLAINAYEQYF	TGTGCCAGCAGCTTAGCGATCAACGCCTACGAGCAGTACTTC
15	TRBJ2-6	TRBD1	TRBV7-2	many	CASSFDRAGANVLTF	TGTGCCAGCAGCTTCGACAGGGCTGGGGCCAACGTCCTGACTTTC
14	TRBJ2-7	NA	TRBV5-1	NA	CASSLWTGTYEQYF	TGCGCCAGCAGCTTATGGACGGGTACCTACGAGCAGTACTTC
14	TRBJ2-7	TRBD1	TRBV6-2/TRBV6-3	few	CASSYRQGNYEQYF	TGTGCCAGCAGTTATCGACAGGGAAACTACGAGCAGTACTTC
15	TRBJ2-2	NA	TRBV7-6	few	CVSSHPGADTGELFF	TGTGTCAGCAGCCATCCAGGGGCTGACACCGGGGAGCTGTTTTTT
14	TRBJ2-3	TRBD2	TRBV19	NA	CASSRRGESDTQYF	TGTGCCAGTAGTCGCCGGGGGGAATCAGATACGCAGTATTTT
14	TRBJ2-1	NA	TRBV5-1	few	CASSLGGENNEQFF	TGCGCCAGCAGCTTGGGGGGCGAGAACAATGAGCAGTTCTTC
15	TRBJ1-6	NA	TRBV18	NA	CASSPQPPGNSPLHF	TGTGCCAGCTCACCACAGCCGCCGGGGAATTCACCCCTCCACTTT
11	TRBJ1-4	NA	TRBV2	many	CASTRAEKLFF	TGTGCCAGCACGAGGGCAGAAAAACTGTTTTTT
13	TRBJ2-5	NA	TRBV11-2	NA	CASSHEGQETQYF	TGTGCCAGCAGCCACGAAGGCCAAGAGACCCAGTACTTC
15	TRBJ1-2	NA	TRBV19	many	CASSIGSGEHYGYTF	TGTGCCAGTAGTATTGGGTCAGGGGAACACTATGGCTACACCTTC
17	TRBJ2-2	NA	TRBV4-2	few	CASSHPSATANTGELFF	TGTGCCAGCAGCCATCCCTCCGCGACAGCGAACACCGGGGAGCTGTTTTTT
13	TRBJ2-1	NA	TRBV5-1	NA	CASRQGSYNEQFF	TGCGCCAGCCGGCAGGGGTCATACAATGAGCAGTTCTTC
11	TRBJ1-1	NA	TRBV29-1	few	CSVEGFLGAFF	TGCAGCGTTGAAGGGTTCCTCGGAGCTTTCTTT
15	TRBJ1-1	NA	TRBV6-2/TRBV6-3	NA	CASSYSDSPGTEAFF	TGTGCCAGCAGTTACTCGGACAGCCCGGGAACTGAAGCTTTCTTT
15	TRBJ2-7	TRBD2	TRBV6-5	once	CASSPDRWDYKGQYF	TGTGCCAGCAGCCCCGACAGATGGGACTATAAGGGGCAGTACTTC
14	TRBJ2-3	NA	TRBV27	few	CASSSEGYTDTQYF	TGTGCCAGCAGCTCGGAGGGCTACACAGATACGCAGTATTTT
18	TRBJ2-1	NA	TRBV12-3/TRBV12-4	many	CASTPWLVDSLRHNEQFF	TGTGCCAGCACCCCATGGCTAGTGGACAGCCTTAGGCACAATGAGCAGTTCTTC
12	TRBJ2-1	NA	TRBV29-1	NA	CSASGGDNEQFF	TGCAGCGCCTCAGGAGGGGACAATGAGCAGTTCTTC
16	TRBJ1-2	NA	TRBV29-1	few	CSVEAPQGGLTMGYTF	TGCAGCGTTGAAGCCCCCCAGGGCGGTTTAACTATGGGCTACACCTTC
15	TRBJ2-7	TRBD1	TRBV9	NA	CASSVGQGAFYEQYF	TGTGCCAGCAGCGTTGGACAGGGGGCTTTTTACGAGCAGTACTTC
19	TRBJ1-6	NA	TRBV21-1	few	CASSYSVGGKGVRNSPLHF	TGTGCCAGCAGCTACTCCGTGGGAGGGAAAGGAGTACGTAATTCACCCCTCCACTTT
14	TRBJ2-3	NA	TRBV18	many	CASSPVVRTDTQYF	TGTGCCAGCTCACCTGTGGTACGCACAGATACGCAGTATTTT
15	TRBJ2-7	TRBD1	TRBV12-3/TRBV12-4	few	CASREPGQGSYEQYF	TGTGCCAGCAGAGAACCGGGACAGGGAAGCTACGAGCAGTACTTC
15	TRBJ1-3	NA	TRBV6-5	many	CASSYSARDGNTIYF	TGTGCCAGCAGTTACTCGGCCAGAGATGGAAACACCATATATTTT
15	TRBJ2-2	TRBD2	TRBV11-3	NA	CASSLTTSGTGELFF	TGTGCCAGCAGCTTGACTACTAGCGGCACCGGGGAGCTGTTTTTT
16	TRBJ1-2	NA	TRBV1	NA	CTSSRAGGILSYGYTF	TGCACCAGCAGCCGGGCAGGGGGGATTCTTTCCTATGGCTACACCTTC
15	TRBJ2-1	NA	TRBV4-2	few	CASSRERKDFNEQFF	TGTGCCAGCAGCCGCGAGCGGAAGGACTTCAATGAGCAGTTCTTC
16	TRBJ1-5	TRBD1	TRBV2	few	CASRGQGGLSNQPQHF	TGTGCCAGCAGGGGACAGGGGGGATTGAGCAATCAGCCCCAGCATTTT
15	TRBJ2-2	TRBD1	TRBV5-4	many	CASGAGQGATGELFF	TGTGCCAGCGGCGCAGGACAGGGGGCGACCGGGGAGCTGTTTTTT
15	TRBJ2-1	NA	TRBV4-3	NA	CASSPTEGSYNEQFF	TGCGCCAGCAGCCCGACCGAGGGCTCCTACAATGAGCAGTTCTTC
15	TRBJ1-6	NA	TRBV20-1	few	CSATKKTGINSPLHF	TGCAGTGCTACAAAAAAGACAGGAATCAATTCACCCCTCCACTTT
12	TRBJ2-5	TRBD2	TRBV7-2	NA	CASSPTSGTQYF	TGTGCCAGCAGCCCAACTAGCGGTACCCAGTACTTC
15	TRBJ2-2	NA	TRBV28	NA	CASSSGAATTGELFF	TGTGCCAGCAGTTCGGGGGCAGCCACTACCGGGGAGCTGTTTTTT
15	TRBJ2-7	TRBD2	TRBV28	NA	CASSFAGTSGYEQYF	TGTGCCAGCAGTTTTGCCGGGACTAGCGGTTACGAGCAGTACTTC
15	TRBJ1-5	NA	TRBV5-1	few	CASRPTLDSGQPQHF	TGCGCCAGCAGGCCCACATTGGACAGTGGACAGCCCCAGCATTTT
14	TRBJ1-1	NA	TRBV29-1	NA	CSVASGDPRAPAFF	TGCAGCGTTGCTTCAGGGGACCCCAGAGCCCCGGCTTTCTTT
14	TRBJ2-5	NA	TRBV11-3	NA	CASSLLPSMETQYF	TGTGCCAGCAGCTTACTTCCTAGCATGGAGACCCAGTACTTC
13	TRBJ1-2	NA	TRBV28	NA	CASSLFTVNGYTF	TGTGCCAGCAGTTTATTCACGGTTAATGGCTACACCTTC
14	TRBJ1-4	NA	TRBV6-6	NA	CASRKELTNEKLFF	TGTGCCAGCAGGAAAGAGCTTACTAATGAAAAACTGTTTTTT
16	TRBJ2-5	NA	TRBV11-2	many	CASSLGTRSISETQYF	TGTGCCAGCAGCTTGGGGACAAGATCGATCAGTGAGACCCAGTACTTC
15	TRBJ1-5	NA	TRBV6-2/TRBV6-3	few	CASTKTVYSNQPQHF	TGTGCCAGCACTAAGACGGTCTATAGCAATCAGCCCCAGCATTTT
13	TRBJ2-7	NA	TRBV5-1	NA	CASKRQAAYEQYF	TGCGCCAGCAAGAGACAGGCGGCCTACGAGCAGTACTTC